This T cell receptor (beta chain) is drawn from a study of T cell responses to AZD1222 COVID-19 vaccine. Study-level results: Possibly, clonal diversity was underestimated; donors were largely white British and included more females. Only 5 or 6 people who got AZD1222 tested seropositive at baseline. Across the whole spike, CD4 TCRs peaked at regions 160-218 and 743-854.

The method was immunoSEQ multiplex PCR; TCRdb's version includes in-frame clones alone and lacks a portion of them. Among approximately 190,000 clones listed, approximately 92% were seen once. Looked up from germline, CDR1 is ENHRY and CDR2 is SYGVKD. The V segment lost 6 bases and the J segment 6 bases; nucleotides outside the gene matches: 4. This CDR3 has 14 amino acids. This clone was seen a single time. Its antigen remains unidentified. The chain couples TRBV10-3 to TRBJ2-7; TRBD2 aligns across 14 bases. The clonotype comes from an adult in good health. The sequencing here drew on peripheral blood, taken on day 0 of AZD1222 vaccination. This chain's CDR3 is CAISRLAGGPEQYF. The DNA for the CDR3 is TGTGCCATCAGCCGACTAGCGGGGGGGCCCGAGCAGTACTTC.